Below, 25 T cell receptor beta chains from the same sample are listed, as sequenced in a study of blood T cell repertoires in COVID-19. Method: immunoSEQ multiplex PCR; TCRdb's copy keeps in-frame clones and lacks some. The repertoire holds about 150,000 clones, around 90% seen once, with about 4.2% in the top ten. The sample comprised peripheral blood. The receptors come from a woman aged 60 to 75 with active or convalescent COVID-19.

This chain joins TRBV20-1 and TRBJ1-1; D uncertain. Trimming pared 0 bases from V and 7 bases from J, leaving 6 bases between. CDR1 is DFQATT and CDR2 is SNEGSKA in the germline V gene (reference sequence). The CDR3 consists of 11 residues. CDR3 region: CSARERFEAFF. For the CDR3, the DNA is TGCAGTGCTAGAGAACGGTTTGAAGCTTTCTTT.

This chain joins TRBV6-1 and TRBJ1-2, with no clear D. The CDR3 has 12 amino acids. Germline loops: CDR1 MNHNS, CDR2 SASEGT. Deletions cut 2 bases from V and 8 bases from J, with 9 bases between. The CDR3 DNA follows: TGTGCCAGCAGTGAACAAGAAGCGGGCTACACCTTC. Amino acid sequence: CASSEQEAGYTF.

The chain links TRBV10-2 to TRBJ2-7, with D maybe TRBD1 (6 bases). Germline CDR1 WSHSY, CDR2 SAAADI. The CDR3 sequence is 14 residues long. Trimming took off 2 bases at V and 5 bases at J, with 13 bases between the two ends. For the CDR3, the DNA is TGCGCCAGCAGTGAGGGGGGCAGGGGCCACGAGCAGTACTTC. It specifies CASSEGGRGHEQYF.

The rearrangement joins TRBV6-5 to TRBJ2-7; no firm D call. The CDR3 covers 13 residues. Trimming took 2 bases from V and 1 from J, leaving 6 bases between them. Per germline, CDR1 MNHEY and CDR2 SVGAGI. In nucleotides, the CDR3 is TGTGCCAGCAGTTACGGGCCTTCCTACGAGCAGTACTTC. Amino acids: CASSYGPSYEQYF.

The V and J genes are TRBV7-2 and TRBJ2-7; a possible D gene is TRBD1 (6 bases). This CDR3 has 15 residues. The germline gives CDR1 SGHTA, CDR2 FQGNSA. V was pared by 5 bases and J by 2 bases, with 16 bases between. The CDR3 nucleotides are TGTGCCAGCAGCCCTGGGGTGGGGGCAGCCTACGAGCAGTACTTC. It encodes CASSPGVGAAYEQYF.

The CDR3 coding sequence is TGTGCCAGTAGTATGCAGGTTAATGAAAAACTGTTTTTT. As protein: CASSMQVNEKLFF. The chain employs TRBV19 and TRBJ1-4; no firm D call. The germline CDR1 and CDR2 sequences are LNHDA and SQIVND (reference sequence). The CDR3 spans 13 residues. Trimming pared 3 bases from V and 4 bases from J, leaving 6 bases between.

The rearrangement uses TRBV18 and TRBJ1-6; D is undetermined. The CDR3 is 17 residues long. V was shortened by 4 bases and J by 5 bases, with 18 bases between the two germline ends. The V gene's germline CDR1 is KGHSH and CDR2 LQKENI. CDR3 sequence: CASSLGGATDHNSPLHF. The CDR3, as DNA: TGTGCCAGCTCACTGGGTGGCGCCACAGATCATAATTCACCCCTCCACTTT. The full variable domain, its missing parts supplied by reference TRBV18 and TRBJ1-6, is NAGVMQNPRHLVRRRGQEARLRCSPMKGHSHVYWYRQLPEEGLKFMVYLQKENIIDESGMPKERFSAEFPKEGPSILRIQQVVRGDSAAYFCASSLGGATDHNSPLHFGNGTRLTVT.

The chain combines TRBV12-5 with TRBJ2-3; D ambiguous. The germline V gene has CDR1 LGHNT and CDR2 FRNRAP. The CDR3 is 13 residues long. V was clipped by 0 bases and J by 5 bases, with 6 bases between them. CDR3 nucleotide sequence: TGTGCTAGTGGTTTGGTAGCACGAGATACGCAGTATTTT. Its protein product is CASGLVARDTQYF.

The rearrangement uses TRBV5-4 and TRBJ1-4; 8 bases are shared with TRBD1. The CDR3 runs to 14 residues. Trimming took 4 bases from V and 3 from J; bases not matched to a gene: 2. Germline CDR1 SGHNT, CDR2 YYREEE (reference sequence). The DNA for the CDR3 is TGTGCCAGCAGCAGGACAGGGTCTAATGAAAAACTGTTTTTT. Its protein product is CASSRTGSNEKLFF.

DNA of the CDR3: TGTGCCAGCAGCTTAGAACTAGCGAGCGGCGAGCAGTACTTC. Encoded protein: CASSLELASGEQYF. This sequence joins TRBV7-2 and TRBJ2-7, with 7 positions matching TRBD2. Germline V gene sequence: CDR1 SGHTA, CDR2 FQGNSA. This CDR3 has 14 residues. After removal of 1 base from V and 6 bases from J, the junction contained 6 bases not matched to a gene.

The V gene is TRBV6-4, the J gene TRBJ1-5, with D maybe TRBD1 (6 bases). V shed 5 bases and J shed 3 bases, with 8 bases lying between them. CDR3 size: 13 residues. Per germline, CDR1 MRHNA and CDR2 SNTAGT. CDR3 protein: CASSTGFNQPQHF. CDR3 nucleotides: TGTGCCAGCAGTACAGGGTTCAATCAGCCCCAGCATTTT.

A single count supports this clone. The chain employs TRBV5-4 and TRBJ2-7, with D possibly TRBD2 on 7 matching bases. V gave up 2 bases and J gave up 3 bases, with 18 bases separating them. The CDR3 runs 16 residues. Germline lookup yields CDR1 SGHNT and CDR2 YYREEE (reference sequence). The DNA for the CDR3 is TGTGCCAGCAGCTTAAGGGGGGGCCAGCGGAACTACGAGCAGTACTTC. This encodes CASSLRGGQRNYEQYF.

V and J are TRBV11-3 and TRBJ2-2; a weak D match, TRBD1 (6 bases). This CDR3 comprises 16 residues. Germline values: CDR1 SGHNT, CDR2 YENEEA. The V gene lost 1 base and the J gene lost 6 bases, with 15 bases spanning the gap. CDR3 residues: CASSLVAGEFPGELFF. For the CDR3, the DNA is TGTGCCAGCAGCTTAGTAGCAGGGGAATTCCCCGGGGAGCTGTTTTTT.

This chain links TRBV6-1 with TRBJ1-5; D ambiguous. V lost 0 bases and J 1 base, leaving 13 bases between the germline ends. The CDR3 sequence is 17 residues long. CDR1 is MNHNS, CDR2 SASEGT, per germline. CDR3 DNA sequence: TGTGCCAGCAGTGAAGCTTATGGCCTCCCAAGCAATCAGCCCCAGCATTTT. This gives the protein CASSEAYGLPSNQPQHF.

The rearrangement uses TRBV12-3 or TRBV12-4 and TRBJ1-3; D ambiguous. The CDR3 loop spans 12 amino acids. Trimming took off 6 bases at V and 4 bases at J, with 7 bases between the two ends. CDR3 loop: CASRPVGNTIYF. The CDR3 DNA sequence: TGTGCCAGCAGGCCAGTCGGAAACACCATATATTTT.

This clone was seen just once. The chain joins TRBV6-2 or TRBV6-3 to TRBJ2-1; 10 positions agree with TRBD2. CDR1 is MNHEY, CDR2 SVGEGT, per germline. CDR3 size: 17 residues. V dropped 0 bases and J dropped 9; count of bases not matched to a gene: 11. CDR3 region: CASSYSPWSGGAGEQFF. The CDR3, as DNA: TGTGCCAGCAGTTACTCCCCGTGGAGCGGGGGGGCCGGTGAGCAGTTCTTC.

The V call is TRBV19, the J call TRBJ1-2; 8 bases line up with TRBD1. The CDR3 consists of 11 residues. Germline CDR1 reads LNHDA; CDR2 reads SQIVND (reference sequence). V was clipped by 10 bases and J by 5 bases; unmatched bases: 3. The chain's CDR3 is CATRTGYGYTF. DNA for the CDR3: TGTGCCACTCGGACAGGGTATGGCTACACCTTC.

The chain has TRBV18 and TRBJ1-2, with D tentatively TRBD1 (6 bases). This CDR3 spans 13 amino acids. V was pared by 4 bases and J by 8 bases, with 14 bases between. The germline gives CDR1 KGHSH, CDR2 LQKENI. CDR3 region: CASSLDSYEGYTF. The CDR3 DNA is TGTGCCAGCTCACTGGACAGTTACGAGGGCTACACCTTC.

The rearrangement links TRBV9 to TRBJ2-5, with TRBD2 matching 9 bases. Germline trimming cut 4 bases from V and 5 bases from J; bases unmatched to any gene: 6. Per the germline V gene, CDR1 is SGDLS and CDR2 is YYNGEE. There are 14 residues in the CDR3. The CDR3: CASSPRTSEETQYF. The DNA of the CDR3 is TGTGCCAGCAGCCCCCGGACTAGCGAGGAGACCCAGTACTTC.

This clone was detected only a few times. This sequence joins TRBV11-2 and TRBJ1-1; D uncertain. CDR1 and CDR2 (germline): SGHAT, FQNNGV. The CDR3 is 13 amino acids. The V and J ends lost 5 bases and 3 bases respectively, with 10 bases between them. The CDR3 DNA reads TGTGCCAGCAGCGCCGGAGCAGACACTGAAGCTTTCTTT. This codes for CASSAGADTEAFF.

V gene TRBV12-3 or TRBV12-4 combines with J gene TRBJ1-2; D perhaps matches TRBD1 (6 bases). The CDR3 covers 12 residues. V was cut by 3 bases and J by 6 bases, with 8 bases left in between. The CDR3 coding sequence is TGTGCCAGCAGTTTCCACAGGGATGGCTACACCTTC. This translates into CASSFHRDGYTF.

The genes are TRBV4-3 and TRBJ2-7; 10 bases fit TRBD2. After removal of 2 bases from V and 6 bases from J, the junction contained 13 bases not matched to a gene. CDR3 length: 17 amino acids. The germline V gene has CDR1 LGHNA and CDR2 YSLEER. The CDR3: CASSQTAGGPGSAEQYF. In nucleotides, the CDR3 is TGCGCCAGCAGCCAAACAGCGGGGGGGCCTGGCTCTGCCGAGCAGTACTTC.

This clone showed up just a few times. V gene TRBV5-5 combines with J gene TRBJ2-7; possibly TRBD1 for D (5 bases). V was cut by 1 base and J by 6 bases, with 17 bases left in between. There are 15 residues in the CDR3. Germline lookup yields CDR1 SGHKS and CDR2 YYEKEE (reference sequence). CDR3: CASSLRPDKGSEQYF. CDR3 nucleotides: TGTGCCAGCAGCTTGCGCCCGGACAAGGGCTCCGAGCAGTACTTC.

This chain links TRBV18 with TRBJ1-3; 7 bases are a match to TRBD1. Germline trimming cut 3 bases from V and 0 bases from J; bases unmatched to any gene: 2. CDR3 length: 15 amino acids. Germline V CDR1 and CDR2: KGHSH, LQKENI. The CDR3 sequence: CASSPGQSSGNTIYF. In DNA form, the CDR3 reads TGTGCCAGCTCACCGGGACAGTCCTCTGGAAACACCATATATTTT.

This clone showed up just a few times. The CDR3 spells CSATSGGAETQYF. The DNA of the CDR3 is TGCAGCGCTACTAGCGGGGGGGCGGAGACCCAGTACTTC. J is TRBJ2-5 and V is TRBV29-1; 13 nucleotides match TRBD2. The length of the CDR3 is 13 residues. Unmatched junction bases numbered 4, after V lost 7 bases and J lost 5 bases. CDR1 and CDR2 from the germline V gene are SQVTM and ANQGSEA.